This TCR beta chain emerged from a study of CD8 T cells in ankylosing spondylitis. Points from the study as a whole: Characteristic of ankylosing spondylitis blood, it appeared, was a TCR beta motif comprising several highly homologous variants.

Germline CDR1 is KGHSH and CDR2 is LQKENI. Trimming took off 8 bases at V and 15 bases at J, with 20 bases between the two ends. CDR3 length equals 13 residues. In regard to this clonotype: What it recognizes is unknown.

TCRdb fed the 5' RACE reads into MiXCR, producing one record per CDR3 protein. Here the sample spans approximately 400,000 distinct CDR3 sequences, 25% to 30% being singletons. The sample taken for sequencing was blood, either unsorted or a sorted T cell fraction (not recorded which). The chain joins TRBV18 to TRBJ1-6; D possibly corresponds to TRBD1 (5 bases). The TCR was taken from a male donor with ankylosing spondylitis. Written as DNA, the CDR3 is TGTGCCAGCACCTCCGGTGGAGGGGATTACCTCCACTTT. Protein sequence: CASTSGGGDYLHF.